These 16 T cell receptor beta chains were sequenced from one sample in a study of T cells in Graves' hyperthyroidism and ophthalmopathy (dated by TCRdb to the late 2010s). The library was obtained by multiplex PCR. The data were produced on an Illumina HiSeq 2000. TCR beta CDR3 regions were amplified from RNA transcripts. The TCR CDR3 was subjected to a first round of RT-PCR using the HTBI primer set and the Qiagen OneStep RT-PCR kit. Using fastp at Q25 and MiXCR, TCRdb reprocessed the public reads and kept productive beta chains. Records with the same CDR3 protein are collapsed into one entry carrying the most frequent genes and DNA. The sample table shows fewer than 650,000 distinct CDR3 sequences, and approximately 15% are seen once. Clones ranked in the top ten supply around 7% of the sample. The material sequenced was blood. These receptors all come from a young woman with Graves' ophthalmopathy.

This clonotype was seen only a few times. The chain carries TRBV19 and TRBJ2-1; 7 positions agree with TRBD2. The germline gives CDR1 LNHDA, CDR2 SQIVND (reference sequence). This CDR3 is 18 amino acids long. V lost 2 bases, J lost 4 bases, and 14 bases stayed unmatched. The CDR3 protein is CASSILLSWSGDYNEQFF. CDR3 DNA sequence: TGTGCCAGTAGTATACTGCTGAGTTGGAGCGGGGATTACAATGAGCAGTTCTTC.

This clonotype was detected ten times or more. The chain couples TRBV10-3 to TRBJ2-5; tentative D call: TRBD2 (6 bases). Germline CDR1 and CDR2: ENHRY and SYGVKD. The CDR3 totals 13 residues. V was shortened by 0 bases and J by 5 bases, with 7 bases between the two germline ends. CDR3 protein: CAISESRGETQYF. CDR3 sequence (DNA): TGTGCCATCAGTGAGTCACGGGGGGAGACCCAGTACTTC.

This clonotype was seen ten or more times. The CDR3 coding sequence is TGTGCCAGCACCATACTTGGGTCCTACGAGCAGTACTTC. It translates to CASTILGSYEQYF. The V and J genes are TRBV6-1 and TRBJ2-7; D gene ambiguous. Germline lookup yields CDR1 MNHNS and CDR2 SASEGT. V dropped 7 bases and J dropped 1 base, with 11 bases sitting between them. This CDR3 comprises 13 residues.

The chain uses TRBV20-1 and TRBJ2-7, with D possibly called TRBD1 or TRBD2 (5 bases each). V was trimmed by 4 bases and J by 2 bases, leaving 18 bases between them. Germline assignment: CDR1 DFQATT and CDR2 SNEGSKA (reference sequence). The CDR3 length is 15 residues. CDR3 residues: CSANPPRGGTYEQYF. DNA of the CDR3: TGCAGTGCTAACCCTCCTCGGGGCGGAACCTACGAGCAGTACTTC.

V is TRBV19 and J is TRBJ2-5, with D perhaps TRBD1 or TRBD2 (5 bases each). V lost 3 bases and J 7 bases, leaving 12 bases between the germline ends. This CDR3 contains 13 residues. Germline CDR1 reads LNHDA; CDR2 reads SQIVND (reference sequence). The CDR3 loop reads CASSIVGDATQYF. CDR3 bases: TGTGCCAGTAGTATCGTGGGGGACGCGACCCAGTACTTC.

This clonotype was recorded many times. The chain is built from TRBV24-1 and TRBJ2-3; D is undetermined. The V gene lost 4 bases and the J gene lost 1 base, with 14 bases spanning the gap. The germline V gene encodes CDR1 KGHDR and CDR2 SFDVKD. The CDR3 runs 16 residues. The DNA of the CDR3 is TGTGCCACCAGTGACTCTGCCTCCACCGGCACAGATACGCAGTATTTT. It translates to CATSDSASTGTDTQYF.

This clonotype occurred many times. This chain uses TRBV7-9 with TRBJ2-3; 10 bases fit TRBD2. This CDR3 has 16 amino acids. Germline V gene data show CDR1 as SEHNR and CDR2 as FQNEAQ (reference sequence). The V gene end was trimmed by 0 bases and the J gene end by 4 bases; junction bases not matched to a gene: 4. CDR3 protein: CASSLALAGAPDTQYF. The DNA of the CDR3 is TGTGCCAGCAGCTTAGCCCTAGCGGGAGCTCCAGATACGCAGTATTTT.

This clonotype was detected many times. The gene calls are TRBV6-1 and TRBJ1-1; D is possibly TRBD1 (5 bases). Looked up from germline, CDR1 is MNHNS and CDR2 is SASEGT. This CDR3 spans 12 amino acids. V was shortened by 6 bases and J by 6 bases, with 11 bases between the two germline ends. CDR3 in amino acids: CASRGVNSEAFF. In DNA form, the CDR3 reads TGTGCCAGCAGGGGGGTTAACTCTGAAGCTTTCTTT.

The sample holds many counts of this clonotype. The CDR3 DNA is TGCAGTGTTCCACCCGGGTTTTGGGGGGGCTACACCTTC. It codes for CSVPPGFWGGYTF. V usage is TRBV20-1 and J usage is TRBJ1-2, with a weak D call TRBD1 (5 bases). The CDR3 is 13 residues long. Germline V gives CDR1 DFQATT, CDR2 SNEGSKA (reference sequence). Trimming took 7 bases from V and 8 from J, leaving 20 bases between them.

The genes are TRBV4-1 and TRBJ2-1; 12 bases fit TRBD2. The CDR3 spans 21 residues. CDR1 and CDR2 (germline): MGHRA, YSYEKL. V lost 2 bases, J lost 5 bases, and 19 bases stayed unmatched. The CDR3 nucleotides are TGCGCCAGCAGCCAAAACGTTATGACTAGCGGGAGTGGGGGGAACCACAATGAGCAGTTCTTC. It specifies CASSQNVMTSGSGGNHNEQFF.

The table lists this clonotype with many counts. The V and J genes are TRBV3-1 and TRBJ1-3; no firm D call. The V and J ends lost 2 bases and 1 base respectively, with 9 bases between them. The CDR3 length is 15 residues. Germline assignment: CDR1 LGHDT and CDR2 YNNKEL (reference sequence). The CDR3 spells CASSQHPLSGNTIYF. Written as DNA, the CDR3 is TGTGCCAGCAGCCAACACCCTTTGTCTGGAAACACCATATATTTT. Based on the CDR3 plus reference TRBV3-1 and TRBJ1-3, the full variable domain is DTAVSQTPKYLVTQMGNDKSIKCEQNLGHDTMYWYKQDSKKFLKIMFSYNNKELIINETVPNRFSPKSPDKAHLNLHINSLELGDSAVYFCASSQHPLSGNTIYFGEGSWLTVV.

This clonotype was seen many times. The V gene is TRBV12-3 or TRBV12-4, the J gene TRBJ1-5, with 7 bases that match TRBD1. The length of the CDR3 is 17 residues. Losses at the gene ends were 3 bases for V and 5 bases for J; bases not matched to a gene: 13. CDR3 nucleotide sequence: TGTGCCAGCAGTTTCCTTCGTCTAGGGACAGAGGATCAGCCCCAGCATTTT. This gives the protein CASSFLRLGTEDQPQHF.

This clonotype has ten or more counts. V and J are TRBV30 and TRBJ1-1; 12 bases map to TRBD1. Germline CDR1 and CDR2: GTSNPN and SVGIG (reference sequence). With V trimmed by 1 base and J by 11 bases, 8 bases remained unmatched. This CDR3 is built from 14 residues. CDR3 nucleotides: TGTGCCTGGAGTGCCGGGACAGGGGGCAGGAAGGCTTTCTTT. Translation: CAWSAGTGGRKAFF.

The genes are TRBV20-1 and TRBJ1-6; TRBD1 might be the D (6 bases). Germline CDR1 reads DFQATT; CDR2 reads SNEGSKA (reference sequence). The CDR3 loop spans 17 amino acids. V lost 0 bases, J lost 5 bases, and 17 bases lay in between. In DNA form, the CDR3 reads TGCAGTGCTAGAGATGGTTCTAGACAGGCCAATAATTCACCCCTCCACTTT. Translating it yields CSARDGSRQANNSPLHF.

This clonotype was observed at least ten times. In DNA form, the CDR3 reads TGTGCCAGCGGCCGGACAGGGGGCAGAGAGACCCAGTACTTC. This translates into CASGRTGGRETQYF. The chain recombines TRBV7-2 with TRBJ2-5, with 11 bases matching TRBD1. The germline V gene has CDR1 SGHTA and CDR2 FQGNSA. Trimming at V came to 8 bases and at J to 4 bases, leaving 6 bases not matched to a gene. The CDR3 spans 14 residues.

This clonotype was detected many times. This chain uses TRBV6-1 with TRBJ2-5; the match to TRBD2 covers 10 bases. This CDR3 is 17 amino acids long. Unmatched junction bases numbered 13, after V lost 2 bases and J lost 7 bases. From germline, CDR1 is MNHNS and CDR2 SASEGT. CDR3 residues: CASSEQVAGGQGGTQYF. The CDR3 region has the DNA TGTGCCAGCAGTGAACAAGTAGCGGGAGGTCAAGGCGGGACCCAGTACTTC.